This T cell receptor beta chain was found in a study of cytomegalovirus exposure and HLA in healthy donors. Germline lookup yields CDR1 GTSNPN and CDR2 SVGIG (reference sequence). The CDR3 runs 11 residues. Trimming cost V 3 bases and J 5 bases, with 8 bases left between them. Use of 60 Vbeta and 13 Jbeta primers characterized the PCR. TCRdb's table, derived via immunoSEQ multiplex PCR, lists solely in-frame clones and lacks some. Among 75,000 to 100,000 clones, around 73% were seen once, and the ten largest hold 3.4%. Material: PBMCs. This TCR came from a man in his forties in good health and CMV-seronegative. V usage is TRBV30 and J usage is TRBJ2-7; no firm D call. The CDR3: CAWSGSHEQYF. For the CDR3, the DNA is TGTGCCTGGAGCGGGTCCCACGAGCAGTACTTC.